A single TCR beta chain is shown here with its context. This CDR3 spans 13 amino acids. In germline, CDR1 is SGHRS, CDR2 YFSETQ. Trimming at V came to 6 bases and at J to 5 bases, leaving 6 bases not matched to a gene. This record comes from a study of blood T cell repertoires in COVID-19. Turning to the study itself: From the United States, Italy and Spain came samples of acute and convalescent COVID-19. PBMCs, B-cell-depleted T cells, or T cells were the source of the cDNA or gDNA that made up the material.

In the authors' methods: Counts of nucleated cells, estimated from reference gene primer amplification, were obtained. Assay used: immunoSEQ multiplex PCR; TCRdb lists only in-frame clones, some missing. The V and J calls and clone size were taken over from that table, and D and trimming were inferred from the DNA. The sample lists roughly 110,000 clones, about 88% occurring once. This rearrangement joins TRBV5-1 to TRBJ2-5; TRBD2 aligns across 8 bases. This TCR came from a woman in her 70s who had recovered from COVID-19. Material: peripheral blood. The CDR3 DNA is TGCGCCAGCATGGGACTAGAGGGGGAGACCCAGTACTTC. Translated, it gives CASMGLEGETQYF.